The 24 T cell receptor beta chains reported below all come from one sample, sequenced in a study of cytomegalovirus exposure and HLA in healthy donors. The PCR employed 60 Vbeta primers together with 13 Jbeta primers. Some clones are missing from TCRdb's copy, which holds only in-frame ones; the method was immunoSEQ multiplex PCR. Here the sample table reports 150,000 or so clones. Material: PBMCs. The receptors were gathered from a woman in her thirties or forties in good health and CMV-seropositive.

About this clone: Other DNA sequences in this sample translate to the same CDR3. The chain recombines TRBV30 with TRBJ1-1, with TRBD1 matching 8 bases. Looked up from germline, CDR1 is GTSNPN and CDR2 is SVGIG (reference sequence). Unmatched junction bases numbered 5, after V lost 0 bases and J lost 5 bases. The CDR3 length is 14 residues. The CDR3 here is CAWSVGQGGTEAFF. DNA for the CDR3: TGTGCCTGGAGTGTAGGACAGGGAGGTACTGAAGCTTTCTTT.

The rearrangement joins TRBV30 to TRBJ2-1; 7 nucleotides match TRBD2. The V gene end was trimmed by 0 bases and the J gene end by 8 bases; junction bases not matched to a gene: 4. The CDR3 has 13 residues. The germline CDR1 and CDR2 sequences are GTSNPN and SVGIG (reference sequence). The CDR3 bases are TGTGCCTGGAGTGTGGGAGGGGAATATGAGCAGTTCTTC. Encoded protein: CAWSVGGEYEQFF. The entire variable domain, with the rest obtained from reference TRBV30 and TRBJ2-1, is as follows: SQTIHQWPATLVQPVGSPLSLECTVEGTSNPNLYWYRQAAGRGLQLLFYSVGIGQISSEVPQNLSASRPQDRQFILSSKKLLLSDSGFYLCAWSVGGEYEQFFGPGTRLTVL.

CDR3 coding DNA: TGTGCCAGCAGCTTAGCGGGGGAGGGATTCACAGATACGCAGTATTTT. This sequence encodes CASSLAGEGFTDTQYF. The chain couples TRBV7-6 to TRBJ2-3, with 7 bases matching TRBD2. Germline CDR1 SGHVS, CDR2 FNYEAQ. The CDR3 sequence is 16 residues long. The V gene end was trimmed by 0 bases and the J gene end by 2 bases; junction bases not matched to a gene: 5.

The chain links TRBV9 to TRBJ2-1, with TRBD2 as a possible D gene (5 bases). Looked up from germline, CDR1 is SGDLS and CDR2 is YYNGEE. Trimming cost V 1 base and J 0 bases, with 8 bases left between them. CDR3 length: 15 amino acids. The CDR3 spells CASSVLEVSYNEQFF. The CDR3 nucleotides read TGTGCCAGCAGCGTACTGGAGGTCTCCTACAATGAGCAGTTCTTC.

The chain couples TRBV19 to TRBJ1-4; TRBD1 might be the D (6 bases). The CDR3 length is 14 residues. V lost 4 bases to trimming and J lost 6 bases, with 12 bases between them. Germline CDR1 LNHDA, CDR2 SQIVND (reference sequence). CDR3 protein: CASSTGVGHEKLFF. For the CDR3, the DNA is TGTGCCAGTAGTACAGGGGTCGGGCATGAAAAACTGTTTTTT.

The chain joins TRBV6-5 to TRBJ2-7, with D perhaps TRBD2 (5 bases). The germline V gene encodes CDR1 MNHEY and CDR2 SVGAGI. The CDR3 has 14 amino acids. V lost 0 bases to trimming and J lost 5 bases, with 11 bases between them. The DNA of the CDR3 is TGTGCCAGCAGTTACTCGACTCGAGCGGACGAGCAGTACTTC. The encoded protein is CASSYSTRADEQYF.

The chain is built from TRBV5-5 and TRBJ2-5; 9 nucleotides line up with TRBD2. The CDR3 length is 14 residues. Germline V gene data show CDR1 as SGHKS and CDR2 as YYEKEE (reference sequence). V shed 4 bases, J shed 3 bases, and the junction held 4 bases outside the gene matches. CDR3 nucleotides: TGTGCCAGCAGCCGTCTAGCGGGAAAAGAGACCCAGTACTTC. Its protein product is CASSRLAGKETQYF.

J is TRBJ2-1 and V is TRBV28, with 7 positions matching TRBD2. Germline CDR1 reads MDHEN; CDR2 reads SYDVKM. The CDR3 spans 14 residues. V was pared by 3 bases and J by 6 bases, with 5 bases of the junction left unmatched. This CDR3 is CASSLGRELNEQFF. DNA for the CDR3: TGTGCCAGCAGTTTGGGGCGGGAGCTCAATGAGCAGTTCTTC.

This chain links TRBV6-6 with TRBJ1-2; 9 bases align to TRBD1. This CDR3 is 15 amino acids long. The V gene end was trimmed by 5 bases and the J gene end by 5 bases; junction bases not matched to a gene: 9. The V gene's germline CDR1 is MNHNY and CDR2 SVGAGI (reference sequence). The CDR3 loop reads CASSPRTGAGYGYTF. As DNA, the CDR3 is TGTGCCAGCAGTCCAAGGACAGGGGCGGGATATGGCTACACCTTC.

The chain employs TRBV11-1 and TRBJ2-7; 11 bases are shared with TRBD2. V shed 0 bases, J shed 0 bases, and the junction held 1 base outside the gene matches. The CDR3 is 16 amino acids. Germline CDR1 and CDR2: SGHAT and FQDESV (reference sequence). The CDR3, as DNA: TGTGCCAGCAGCTTAGCGGGGACTAGCGGCTCCTACGAGCAGTACTTC. Its translation is CASSLAGTSGSYEQYF.

The chain's CDR3 is CASSQALSGSSYEQYF. DNA for the CDR3: TGCGCCAGCAGCCAGGCCCTTTCCGGGAGCTCCTACGAGCAGTACTTC. This chain connects TRBV4-1 to TRBJ2-7, with D tentatively TRBD2 (6 bases). Germline V gives CDR1 MGHRA, CDR2 YSYEKL. There are 16 residues in the CDR3. With 3 bases removed from V and 0 bases from J, the gap between germline ends came to 15 bases.

V gene TRBV14 combines with J gene TRBJ2-7; the D gene is possibly TRBD2 (6 bases). CDR1 and CDR2 from the germline V gene are SGHDN and FVKESK. This CDR3 has 14 amino acids. Trimming stripped 0 bases from V and 3 bases from J, with 9 bases between. This CDR3 is CASSQEMTSYEQYF. The CDR3 nucleotides are TGTGCCAGCAGCCAAGAAATGACTAGCTACGAGCAGTACTTC. Together with reference TRBV14 and TRBJ2-7, the CDR3 gives the full variable domain: EAGVTQFPSHSVIEKGQTVTLRCDPISGHDNLYWYRRVMGKEIKFLLHFVKESKQDESGMPNNRFLAERTGGTYSTLKVQPAELEDSGVYFCASSQEMTSYEQYFGPGTRLTVT.

The chain combines TRBV5-1 with TRBJ2-3; D might be TRBD2 (6 bases). The V end lost 5 bases, the J end lost 0 bases, and 13 bases lay between the germline ends. The CDR3 length is 15 residues. The V gene's germline CDR1 is SGHRS and CDR2 YFSETQ. The CDR3 protein is CASSYLSGSTDTQYF. CDR3 in DNA: TGCGCCAGCAGTTATTTAAGCGGGAGCACAGATACGCAGTATTTT.

V gene TRBV10-2 combines with J gene TRBJ2-1; D gene ambiguous. V was trimmed by 7 bases and J by 2 bases, leaving 9 bases between them. The V gene's germline CDR1 is WSHSY and CDR2 SAAADI. The CDR3 extends over 13 amino acids. CDR3 nucleotides: TGCGCCAGCACTCCAGGTGCCTACAATGAGCAGTTCTTC. It is translated as CASTPGAYNEQFF.

The chain employs TRBV5-1 and TRBJ1-3, with D maybe TRBD1 (5 bases). The CDR3 contains 18 residues. Germline V gene lookup returns CDR1 SGHRS and CDR2 YFSETQ. Trimming removed 1 base from V and 0 bases from J, with 17 bases in between. The CDR3 region is CASSLTQIQASSGNTIYF. CDR3 DNA sequence: TGCGCCAGCAGCTTGACCCAAATACAGGCGAGCTCTGGAAACACCATATATTTT.

Note on this clone: At one of its ends the junction is not consistent with the germline gene, which may arise from a read error. The chain joins TRBV19 to TRBJ2-1; D might be TRBD1 (6 bases). This CDR3 contains 13 residues. Germline CDR1 reads LNHDA; CDR2 reads SQIVND (reference sequence). This CDR3 reads CPSSTQGRGEQFF. CDR3 DNA: TGTCCCAGTAGTACACAGGGACGGGGTGAGCAGTTCTTC. Based on the CDR3 plus reference TRBV19 and TRBJ2-1, the full variable domain is DGGITQSPKYLFRKEGQNVTLSCEQNLNHDAMYWYRQDPGQGLRLIYYSQIVNDFQKGDIAEGYSVSREKKESFPLTVTSAQKNPTAFYLCPSSTQGRGEQFFGPGTRLTVL.

This sequence joins TRBV9 and TRBJ2-7; 11 bases agree with TRBD1. The V gene's germline CDR1 is SGDLS and CDR2 YYNGEE. V shed 4 bases and J 5 bases; nucleotides not matched to a gene: 14. The CDR3 totals 17 residues. The CDR3 sequence: CASSRTSRDRGINEQYF. In DNA form, the CDR3 reads TGTGCCAGCAGCCGAACAAGCCGGGACAGGGGGATCAACGAGCAGTACTTC.

The chain recombines TRBV9 with TRBJ2-7, with D perhaps matching TRBD2 (5 bases). Germline V CDR1 and CDR2: SGDLS, YYNGEE. The length of the CDR3 is 16 residues. Trimming left V 0 bases short and J 3 bases short, with 16 bases between. CDR3 bases: TGTGCCAGCAGCGTAGAAGAGGGAGCGAGAGGCTACGAGCAGTACTTC. Translation gives CASSVEEGARGYEQYF.

CDR3 nucleotides: TGTGCCACCAGCAGAAACAGGAGGGCCGAAAAACTGTTTTTT. Translation: CATSRNRRAEKLFF. V is TRBV15 and J is TRBJ1-4; a weak D match, TRBD1 (5 bases). The germline V gene encodes CDR1 LNHNV and CDR2 YYDKDF (reference sequence). The CDR3 is 14 residues long. Trimming shortened V by 2 bases and J by 8 bases, and 12 bases separated the two germline ends.

This chain uses TRBV5-4 with TRBJ1-2; TRBD1 might be the D (6 bases). Germline V gene data show CDR1 as SGHNT and CDR2 as YYREEE (reference sequence). This CDR3 has 16 residues. V was shortened by 0 bases and J by 4 bases, with 16 bases between the two germline ends. CDR3 amino acids: CASSLGTGRSGYGYTF. CDR3 sequence (DNA): TGTGCCAGCAGCTTGGGTACAGGGAGATCTGGCTATGGCTACACCTTC.

The chain links TRBV6-5 to TRBJ2-2, with 9 bases aligning to TRBD2. After removal of 4 bases from V and 6 bases from J, the junction contained 9 bases not matched to a gene. Germline V gives CDR1 MNHEY, CDR2 SVGAGI. The CDR3 contains 16 residues. The CDR3 spells CASSSIAGEYAGELFF. The CDR3 DNA is TGTGCCAGCAGTTCCATAGCGGGAGAATATGCCGGGGAGCTGTTTTTT.

V is TRBV19 and J is TRBJ2-7, with 10 bases that match TRBD1. Germline values: CDR1 LNHDA, CDR2 SQIVND (reference sequence). The CDR3 has 14 amino acids. V lost 9 bases to trimming and J lost 5 bases; unmatched junction nucleotides: 10. DNA for the CDR3: TGTGCCAGCGCCCTGACAGGGGGCCCCAACGAGCAGTACTTC. This gives the protein CASALTGGPNEQYF.

This chain uses TRBV6-4 with TRBJ1-3; weak D call: TRBD1 (5 bases). Trimming removed 9 bases from V and 0 bases from J, with 15 bases in between. This CDR3 has 15 amino acids. CDR1 is MRHNA and CDR2 is SNTAGT in the germline V gene. Written as DNA, the CDR3 is TGTGCCAGGGGGCGGGGCAGAAGCTCTGGAAACACCATATATTTT. It encodes CARGRGRSSGNTIYF.

V usage is TRBV5-1 and J usage is TRBJ2-5; 8 nucleotides line up with TRBD1. The germline gives CDR1 SGHRS, CDR2 YFSETQ. The V and J ends lost 6 bases and 5 bases, in that order; junction bases with no gene match: 9. The CDR3 has 14 amino acids. CDR3 sequence reads: CASNPPDRVETQYF. CDR3 in DNA: TGCGCCAGCAACCCGCCGGACAGGGTCGAGACCCAGTACTTC.